The 14 T cell receptor beta chains given below trace back to one sample, sequenced in a study of blood T cell repertoires in COVID-19. TCRdb's copy holds only in-frame clones and misses some; the assay was immunoSEQ multiplex PCR. The table has hundreds of thousands of clones, roughly 82% seen once; the top ten hold over 2%. The material sequenced was PBMCs or T cells enriched from blood (not recorded which). These receptors all stem from a woman aged 50 to 65 who had recovered from COVID-19.

This sequence joins TRBV19 and TRBJ2-3; 8 nucleotides align to TRBD1. The CDR3 runs 16 residues. V gave up 5 bases and J gave up 0 bases; unmatched junction bases: 7. Per the germline V gene, CDR1 is LNHDA and CDR2 is SQIVND (reference sequence). CDR3 sequence (DNA): TGTGCCAGTAGTCTCCAGACAGGGGAAAGCACAGATACGCAGTATTTT. Residues: CASSLQTGESTDTQYF.

The J gene is TRBJ2-7, the V gene TRBV7-8; the D gene is possibly TRBD1 (6 bases). Trimming removed 8 bases at V and 6 bases at J, with 14 bases between. Germline V gene lookup returns CDR1 SGHVS and CDR2 FQNEAQ. The CDR3 extends over 12 amino acids. In nucleotides, the CDR3 is TGTGCCAGCGGGGACAAGCCGTTCGAGCAGTACTTC. It specifies CASGDKPFEQYF.

The chain employs TRBV19 and TRBJ1-1; D gene uncertain. Trimming shortened V by 7 bases and J by 3 bases, and 12 bases separated the two germline ends. Per the germline V gene, CDR1 is LNHDA and CDR2 is SQIVND (reference sequence). This CDR3 is 13 amino acids long. Here the CDR3 reads CASNERRDTEAFF. In DNA, the CDR3 is TGTGCCAGTAACGAGAGGAGGGACACTGAAGCTTTCTTT.

This clone was seen a single time. V gene TRBV5-1 combines with J gene TRBJ2-3; D perhaps matches TRBD2 (5 bases). V was pared by 2 bases and J by 2 bases, with 9 bases between. The CDR3 has 14 amino acids. Germline V gives CDR1 SGHRS, CDR2 YFSETQ. Here the CDR3 DNA reads TGCGCCAGCAGCTTCCGGGATAACACAGATACGCAGTATTTT. Translated: CASSFRDNTDTQYF.

This chain links TRBV21-1 with TRBJ2-5; the DNA was not compared with TRBD2, the D call given in the table. TRBV21-1 is a recognized pseudogene. This CDR3 region has 12 residues. CDR3: CAGRGYQETQYF. The CDR3 region has the DNA TGTGCCGGCCGGGGGTACCAAGAGACCCAGTACTTC.

For this clone: One junction end does not reproduce the germline sequence, and a read error may be involved. The V gene is TRBV29-1, the J gene TRBJ1-1, with D unresolved. The CDR3 extends over 10 amino acids. Germline lookup yields CDR1 SQVTM and CDR2 ANQGSEA. In DNA, the CDR3 is TGCAGCGTCGAGAACGCTGAAGCTTTCTTT. This codes for CSVENAEAFF.

This clone has only one observation. CDR3 sequence reads: CASSLGTGAMNTEAFF. The CDR3 DNA reads TGTGCCAGCAGCCTGGGGACAGGGGCCATGAACACTGAAGCTTTCTTT. This chain uses TRBV2 with TRBJ1-1; TRBD1 matches 10 bases. The CDR3 consists of 16 residues. Per the germline V gene, CDR1 is SNHLY and CDR2 is FYNNEI. Trimming removed 6 bases from V and 0 bases from J; junction bases left unmatched: 7.

The gene calls are TRBV28 and TRBJ1-2; 11 positions match TRBD1. The CDR3 contains 13 residues. The J segment lost 7 bases and the V segment lost 10 bases, leaving 8 bases of the junction unmatched. Looked up from germline, CDR1 is MDHEN and CDR2 is SYDVKM. In DNA form, the CDR3 reads TGTGCCACTGGACAGGGGGCAATCTTTGGCTACACCTTC. Its translation is CATGQGAIFGYTF.

The chain couples TRBV12-3 or TRBV12-4 to TRBJ2-2, with D tentatively TRBD2 (5 bases). CDR3 length equals 13 residues. Deletions cut 7 bases from V and 7 bases from J, with 13 bases between. The CDR3 coding sequence is TGTGCCAGCACTCTAAAGGGAGTCGGGGAGCTGTTTTTT. As protein: CASTLKGVGELFF.

The J gene is TRBJ1-1, the V gene TRBV4-3, with TRBD1 identical over 7 bases. Trimming took 6 bases from V and 2 from J; bases not matched to a gene: 12. The germline V gene encodes CDR1 LGHNA and CDR2 YSLEER. The CDR3 spans 16 residues. The chain's CDR3 is CASRTSTGTDNTEAFF. The CDR3 nucleotides are TGCGCCAGCAGAACAAGTACCGGGACAGACAACACTGAAGCTTTCTTT.

The chain couples TRBV19 to TRBJ2-6; perhaps TRBD1 as D (6 bases). In germline, CDR1 is LNHDA, CDR2 SQIVND (reference sequence). The CDR3 consists of 14 residues. Trimming removed 2 bases at V and 13 bases at J, with 15 bases between. DNA of the CDR3: TGTGCCAGTAGTATAAAGGCAGGGGTAAAGGTCCTGACTTTC. This gives the protein CASSIKAGVKVLTF.

The genes are TRBV7-8 and TRBJ1-1; 7 positions match TRBD1. The length of the CDR3 is 15 residues. Germline V gene data show CDR1 as SGHVS and CDR2 as FQNEAQ. Germline trimming cut 6 bases from V and 3 bases from J; bases unmatched to any gene: 10. CDR3 bases: TGTGCCAGCAGGCGGGAGGGGGCTCTGGACACTGAAGCTTTCTTT. Translation gives CASRREGALDTEAFF.

This clone was seen a single time. This chain uses TRBV12-3 or TRBV12-4 with TRBJ1-2, with D perhaps matching TRBD1 (5 bases). This CDR3 is built from 12 residues. V gave up 3 bases and J gave up 8 bases, with 10 bases separating them. CDR3 nucleotide sequence: TGTGCCAGCAGTTTTGACAGCTTCGGCTACACCTTC. Translation gives CASSFDSFGYTF.

V gene TRBV5-1 combines with J gene TRBJ1-5; 10 nucleotides match TRBD1. The CDR3 has 15 amino acids. Trimming at V came to 5 bases and at J to 7 bases, leaving 9 bases not matched to a gene. Looked up from germline, CDR1 is SGHRS and CDR2 is YFSETQ. CDR3 in amino acids: CASRVGTGAGQPQHF. CDR3 DNA sequence: TGCGCCAGCAGAGTCGGGACAGGGGCCGGCCAGCCCCAGCATTTT.